This is a list of T cell receptor beta chains from one sample in a study of blood T cell repertoires in COVID-19. Sequencing used immunoSEQ multiplex PCR; TCRdb keeps in-frame clones, though not all of them. The sample consists of under 150,000 clones, 75% to 90% of them appearing once. Material: peripheral blood. The source of these receptors is a man in his 70s with acute or convalescent COVID-19. The CDR3 runs from the conserved cysteine through the conserved F or W. D genes are given only for firm matches. Expanded clones are given a class, and other clones once, few, many or no size at all.

V gene	clone size	J gene	D gene	CDR3 DNA	CDR3 protein
TRBV5-5	few	TRBJ2-7	TRBD1	TGTGCCAGCAGCTTGGCGTCCGGGACAGGGGGCGTTTACGAGCAGTACTTC	CASSLASGTGGVYEQYF
TRBV6-6	-	TRBJ2-7	TRBD1	TGTGCCAGCAGTCGACCGGACAGGGCGTGGGAGCAGTACTTC	CASSRPDRAWEQYF
TRBV10-2	-	TRBJ1-1	TRBD1	TGCGCCAGCATCCGGACAGGGGGATGGACTGAAGCTTTCTTT	CASIRTGGWTEAFF
TRBV29-1	-	TRBJ1-1	TRBD1	TGCAGCGCCGTCCCGGGACAGGGGGCGGGCACTGAAGCTTTCTTT	CSAVPGQGAGTEAFF
TRBV7-3	-	TRBJ2-2	TRBD1	TGTGCCAGCAGCTCCTGGGACAGCACCGGGGAGCTGTTTTTT	CASSSWDSTGELFF
TRBV6-1	-	TRBJ1-2	-	TGTGCCAGCAGTTTGACTGACAACTATGGCTACACCTTC	CASSLTDNYGYTF
TRBV6-5	once	TRBJ2-5	TRBD1	TGTGCCAGCAGTTGGGACAGGGGAGAGACCCAGTACTTC	CASSWDRGETQYF
TRBV5-1	-	TRBJ1-5	-	TGCGCCAGCAGCTTGGGGACAGAGGGGCAGCCCCAGCATTTT	CASSLGTEGQPQHF
TRBV9	-	TRBJ2-3	-	TGTGCCAGCAGCGCTCCTCCGGCCGGGCGGGGCACAGATACGCAGTATTTT	CASSAPPAGRGTDTQYF
TRBV4-2	few	TRBJ1-3	TRBD1	TGTGCCAGCAGCGTCCAATTTCCGGGACAGGGAAACACCATATATTTT	CASSVQFPGQGNTIYF
TRBV25-1	-	TRBJ2-3	TRBD2	TGTGCCAGCATGTCGGGAGGCACAGATACGCAGTACTTT	CASMSGGTDTQYF
TRBV11-3	-	TRBJ2-3	TRBD2	TGTGCCAGCAGCTCTAGCGGGGGGGCGGGCACAGATACGCAGTATTTT	CASSSSGGAGTDTQYF
TRBV19	-	TRBJ2-2	-	TGTGCCAGTAGTGGCGGACCGGGACAACTTGCCGGGGAGCTGTTTTTT	CASSGGPGQLAGELFF
TRBV29-1	once	TRBJ1-2	-	TGCAGCGTTGAGGTCGGCTATGGCTACACCTTC	CSVEVGYGYTF
TRBV5-1	-	TRBJ2-1	TRBD2	TGCGCCAGCAGCTTGGGACGGCGGGGGGCCTACAATGAGCAGTTCTTC	CASSLGRRGAYNEQFF
TRBV7-9	-	TRBJ2-5	-	TGTGCCAGCAGGGAGACGGACTCCCTGACCCAGTACTTC	CASRETDSLTQYF
TRBV30	-	TRBJ1-6	TRBD1	TGTGCCTGGAGTTACAACGATTACAGGGGGTCACCCCTCCACTTT	CAWSYNDYRGSPLHF
TRBV11-2	-	TRBJ2-3	-	TGTGCCAGCAGCTTAGGCCCCCCAGGACATGATACGCAGTATTTT	CASSLGPPGHDTQYF
TRBV9	-	TRBJ1-2	-	TGTGCCAGCAGCGTAGAGAGGGTAGCGGACTATGGCTACACCTTC	CASSVERVADYGYTF
TRBV7-6	-	TRBJ2-1	TRBD2	TGTGCCAGCAGCTTAGCGATTAGCGGGGGGGTCAGGAATGAGCAGTTCTTC	CASSLAISGGVRNEQFF
TRBV4-2	-	TRBJ2-3	-	TGTGCCAGCAGCCAAGGCGGCGGCCGCACAGATACGCAGTATTTT	CASSQGGGRTDTQYF
TRBV11-1	-	TRBJ1-1	-	TGTGCCAGCAGCTTAAAGGAGCTGAGCACTGAAGCTTTCTTT	CASSLKELSTEAFF